This TCR beta chain was documented in a study of blood T cell repertoires in COVID-19. Across the study: T cells, B-cell-depleted T cells, or PBMCs supplied cDNA or gDNA.

This CDR3 region has 19 residues. Between the trimmed V and J ends, which lost 3 bases and 1 base, there was a span of 21 bases. Germline V gives CDR1 MNHNS, CDR2 SASEGT. TCRdb's copy holds only in-frame clones and misses some; the assay was immunoSEQ multiplex PCR. The table has fewer than 200,000 clones, 88% seen once. The clonotype originates from a man aged 35 to 55 with active or convalescent COVID-19. This chain connects TRBV6-1 to TRBJ2-2, with D possibly being TRBD1 (6 bases). Sequenced material: peripheral blood. CDR3 sequence: CASSDRTANSLGNTGELFF. The CDR3, as DNA: TGTGCCAGCAGTGACAGGACAGCCAATAGCCTAGGGAACACCGGGGAGCTGTTTTTT.